This T cell receptor (beta chain) was observed in a study of blood T cell repertoires in COVID-19. Study summary: From T cells, B-cell-depleted T cells, or PBMCs came the material, which was cDNA or gDNA.

Original processing methods: Reference gene primer amplification gave estimated nucleated cell counts. Sequencing was performed with immunoSEQ multiplex PCR; in TCRdb, only in-frame clones are kept and a portion is missing. That table gives V, J and clone size, and the DNA gave D and trimming. This repertoire shows around 87,000 clones, approximately 77% found once; its top ten account for 8.5% to 10%. Material for sequencing was peripheral blood. The sequence was collected from a woman aged 80 or over with acute or convalescent COVID-19.

In DNA form, the CDR3 reads TGTGCCAGCAGTTTGAGTGGGGGGACTAATGAAAAACTGTTTTTT. As protein: CASSLSGGTNEKLFF. The V and J genes are TRBV28 and TRBJ1-4, with a weak D call TRBD1 (5 bases). The CDR3 length is 15 residues. With 3 bases removed from V and 2 bases from J, the gap between germline ends came to 10 bases. Germline-derived CDR1 and CDR2 are MDHEN and SYDVKM. Full variable domain (missing parts from reference TRBV28 and TRBJ1-4): DVKVTQSSRYLVKRTGEKVFLECVQDMDHENMFWYRQDPGLGLRLIYFSYDVKMKEKGDIPEGYSVSREKKERFSLILESASTNQTSMYLCASSLSGGTNEKLFFGSGTQLSVL.